In its sample, the clone carrying this T cell receptor beta chain was seen a few times. Its antigen is not identified. These data belong to a study of CD8 T cell repertoires and HIV-1 epitope variants. Study as a whole: The baseline condition was 1M T cells left uncultured.

This CDR3 is built from 16 residues. V dropped 0 bases and J dropped 5 bases, with 14 bases sitting between them. Germline V gene data show CDR1 as MNHEY and CDR2 as SVGAGI. TCR beta CDR3 was sequenced at survey depth on immunoSEQ. TCRdb's table, derived via immunoSEQ multiplex PCR, lists solely in-frame clones and lacks some. The sample gives about 7,000 clones, 50% to 70% of which show up once; 35% to 55% is in the top ten. The source is a male donor with HIV. The rearrangement links TRBV6-5 to TRBJ2-1; no clear D gene. Sequencing used cultured CD8+ T cells derived from PBMCs. In DNA, the CDR3 is TGTGCCAGCAGTTACTCGACAAGCGTTAGCCACAATGAGCAGTTCTTC. Translating it yields CASSYSTSVSHNEQFF.